The 30 T cell receptor beta chains below all came from one sample that was sequenced in a study of identifying expanded T cells in peripheral blood. Sequencing was performed with immunoSEQ multiplex PCR; in TCRdb, only in-frame clones are kept and a portion is missing. In the table there are around 76,000 clones, about 90% of which are singletons. Sample: blood. The receptors here all came from a person aged 18 to 70 in good health.

As DNA, the CDR3 is TGTGCCAGCAGCTTCGACCAGCCCTACGAGCAGTACTTC. This gives the protein CASSFDQPYEQYF. The chain is built from TRBV5-5 and TRBJ2-7; D gene ambiguous. From germline, CDR1 is SGHKS and CDR2 YYEKEE (reference sequence). Trimming pared 2 bases from V and 2 bases from J, leaving 8 bases between. The CDR3 covers 13 residues.

The J gene is TRBJ2-7, the V gene TRBV29-1; no clear D gene. The CDR3 totals 14 residues. V was trimmed by 5 bases and J by 0 bases, leaving 14 bases between them. CDR1 SQVTM and CDR2 ANQGSEA come from the germline V gene. The CDR3 nucleotides are TGCAGCGTTTCCGCCCACGGAAACTCCTACGAGCAGTACTTC. Protein product: CSVSAHGNSYEQYF.

The V call is TRBV9, the J call TRBJ2-1; either TRBD1 or TRBD2 may supply D (7 bases each). The CDR3 is 16 residues long. Germline CDR1 SGDLS, CDR2 YYNGEE. The germline V and J ends were trimmed by 2 bases and 8 bases, with 20 bases remaining between them. The CDR3 nucleotides read TGTGCCAGCAGCGTTTCAGGGGGAGGGCCCGCGGATGAGCAGTTCTTC. Protein sequence: CASSVSGGGPADEQFF.

V is TRBV14 and J is TRBJ2-3; 14 nucleotides line up with TRBD2. The J segment lost 4 bases and the V segment lost 2 bases, leaving 5 bases of the junction unmatched. Germline V CDR1 and CDR2: SGHDN, FVKESK. This CDR3 contains 17 residues. The CDR3 reads CASSQPTSGRAPDTQYF. Here the CDR3 DNA reads TGTGCCAGCAGCCAACCGACTAGCGGGAGGGCCCCAGATACGCAGTATTTT.

The rearrangement joins TRBV7-2 to TRBJ2-1; D possibly matches TRBD1 or TRBD2 (6 bases each). The CDR3 runs to 11 residues. The germline V gene has CDR1 SGHTA and CDR2 FQGNSA. Trimming pared 5 bases from V and 16 bases from J, leaving 15 bases between. The CDR3 nucleotides read TGTGCCAGCAGCCCCACGGGGGCCCTCTTCTTC. This sequence encodes CASSPTGALFF.

This chain uses TRBV29-1 with TRBJ2-1, with 7 bases identical to TRBD2. Germline values: CDR1 SQVTM, CDR2 ANQGSEA. Germline trimming cut 6 bases from V and 0 bases from J; bases unmatched to any gene: 14. CDR3 length equals 17 residues. The DNA for the CDR3 is TGCAGCGTATTACTCGATATAGCGGGTCACTCCTACAATGAGCAGTTCTTC. This codes for CSVLLDIAGHSYNEQFF.

The chain combines TRBV12-5 with TRBJ2-3, with 7 bases matching TRBD2. Per germline, CDR1 LGHNT and CDR2 FRNRAP. CDR3 length equals 16 residues. The ends lost 6 bases at V and 0 bases at J; junction bases unmatched: 9. In nucleotides, the CDR3 is TGTGCTAGTGGCTCAGGACTAGGAGGGAGCACAGATACGCAGTATTTT. Translation gives CASGSGLGGSTDTQYF.

The chain carries TRBV2 and TRBJ2-2; D remains unclear. Germline lookup yields CDR1 SNHLY and CDR2 FYNNEI. This CDR3 is built from 12 residues. Trimming stripped 4 bases from V and 6 bases from J, with 6 bases between. The CDR3: CASSARAGELFF. The DNA for the CDR3 is TGTGCCAGCAGTGCTAGAGCCGGGGAGCTGTTTTTT.

The chain links TRBV6-5 to TRBJ1-6; TRBD1 matches at 9 bases. Germline assignment: CDR1 MNHEY and CDR2 SVGAGI. Unmatched junction bases numbered 4, after V lost 2 bases and J lost 8 bases. This CDR3 contains 15 residues. CDR3 in DNA: TGTGCCAGCAGTTACACAGGGGGCTTTGATTCACCCCTCCACTTT. This sequence encodes CASSYTGGFDSPLHF.

The rearrangement joins TRBV6-6 to TRBJ1-3; no firm D call. This CDR3 is built from 14 residues. V lost 6 bases and J 2 bases, leaving 11 bases between the germline ends. The germline CDR1 and CDR2 sequences are MNHNY and SVGAGI (reference sequence). Written as DNA, the CDR3 is TGTGCCAGCAGATCGTCGGGAACTGGAAACACCATATATTTT. This encodes CASRSSGTGNTIYF.

The chain recombines TRBV11-2 with TRBJ2-5, with 7 nucleotides matching TRBD2. Germline loops: CDR1 SGHAT, CDR2 FQNNGV. This CDR3 is 15 amino acids long. The junction had 4 bases not matched to a gene; V was cut back by 2 bases and J by 1 base. This CDR3 is CASSLTGGPQETQYF. The CDR3 nucleotides are TGTGCCAGCAGCTTAACGGGGGGACCCCAAGAGACCCAGTACTTC.

The DNA of the CDR3 is TGTGCCAGCGCCACCGGAGGGGACACAGATACGCAGTATTTT. This sequence encodes CASATGGDTDTQYF. The chain links TRBV5-4 to TRBJ2-3, with D perhaps TRBD2 (6 bases). Germline CDR1 reads SGHNT; CDR2 reads YYREEE (reference sequence). The CDR3 consists of 14 residues. Trimming removed 7 bases from V and 2 bases from J, with 14 bases in between.

CDR3 in DNA: TGTGCCAGCCGCGCACTAGCGGGAGGGAGCTCCTACGAGCAGTACTTC. Translation: CASRALAGGSSYEQYF. The chain couples TRBV27 to TRBJ2-7, with TRBD2 matching 13 bases. Per germline, CDR1 MNHEY and CDR2 SMNVEV (reference sequence). V gave up 8 bases and J gave up 0 bases; unmatched junction bases: 7. The CDR3 totals 16 residues.

The CDR3 reads CASSFEQGAAGNTIYF. In DNA form, the CDR3 reads TGTGCCAGCAGCTTTGAACAGGGGGCAGCCGGAAACACCATATATTTT. V usage is TRBV11-2 and J usage is TRBJ1-3; 9 bases agree with TRBD1. V lost 3 bases to trimming and J lost 4 bases; unmatched junction nucleotides: 7. The germline V gene has CDR1 SGHAT and CDR2 FQNNGV. The CDR3 loop spans 16 amino acids.

The chain carries TRBV18 and TRBJ1-2; tentative D call: TRBD1 (5 bases). The germline V gene encodes CDR1 KGHSH and CDR2 LQKENI. Trimming removed 5 bases at V and 7 bases at J, with 11 bases between. There are 12 residues in the CDR3. The CDR3 protein is CASSSQGGGYTF. The CDR3 nucleotides are TGTGCCAGCTCATCGCAGGGAGGTGGCTACACCTTC.

The rearrangement joins TRBV13 to TRBJ2-7, with D uncertain. Germline CDR1 is PRHDT and CDR2 is FYEKMQ (reference sequence). The V gene lost 5 bases and the J gene lost 5 bases, with 16 bases spanning the gap. CDR3 length: 14 residues. In nucleotides, the CDR3 is TGTGCCAGCAGCCTCTATCCTAATCTCAACGAGCAGTACTTC. Protein: CASSLYPNLNEQYF.

J is TRBJ2-2 and V is TRBV5-1, with a tentative D call TRBD2 (5 bases). Germline V gene lookup returns CDR1 SGHRS and CDR2 YFSETQ. V dropped 7 bases and J dropped 2 bases, with 12 bases sitting between them. This CDR3 region has 14 residues. CDR3 coding DNA: TGCGCCAGCGTGAGGGCAGATAACACCGGGGAGCTGTTTTTT. Protein: CASVRADNTGELFF.

This chain links TRBV7-8 with TRBJ1-1; D ambiguous. Germline CDR1 reads SGHVS; CDR2 reads FQNEAQ. CDR3 length equals 15 residues. The germline V and J ends were trimmed by 1 base and 0 bases, with 9 bases remaining between them. The CDR3 spells CASSLVRRMNTEAFF. Written as DNA, the CDR3 is TGTGCCAGCAGCTTAGTCCGAAGGATGAACACTGAAGCTTTCTTT.

The CDR3 spells CASSTLRAARQETQYF. DNA for the CDR3: TGTGCCAGCTCCACCCTCAGAGCGGCCCGCCAAGAGACCCAGTACTTC. V gene TRBV18 combines with J gene TRBJ2-5, with a tentative D call TRBD2 (5 bases). Trimming took 6 bases from V and 1 from J, leaving 18 bases between them. Germline-derived CDR1 and CDR2 are KGHSH and LQKENI. CDR3 length: 16 amino acids. Together with reference TRBV18 and TRBJ2-5, the CDR3 gives the full variable domain: NAGVMQNPRHLVRRRGQEARLRCSPMKGHSHVYWYRQLPEEGLKFMVYLQKENIIDESGMPKERFSAEFPKEGPSILRIQQVVRGDSAAYFCASSTLRAARQETQYFGPGTRLLVL.

The chain recombines TRBV5-4 with TRBJ2-5, with 8 bases aligning to TRBD2. The V gene end was trimmed by 5 bases and the J gene end by 2 bases; junction bases not matched to a gene: 8. The CDR3 has 15 residues. Germline CDR1 SGHNT, CDR2 YYREEE (reference sequence). The DNA for the CDR3 is TGTGCCAGCAGTTTCGGGGGGGCCTCTCAAGAGACCCAGTACTTC. Residues: CASSFGGASQETQYF.

The chain employs TRBV10-3 and TRBJ1-4; TRBD1 matches 7 bases. The V gene end was trimmed by 7 bases and the J gene end by 8 bases; junction bases not matched to a gene: 4. This CDR3 is built from 12 residues. Germline CDR1 ENHRY, CDR2 SYGVKD. The CDR3 coding sequence is TGTGCCATCACCCAGGACAGGGAAAAACTGTTTTTT. Its protein product is CAITQDREKLFF.

The CDR3 region is CASSQGDFLGMNTEAFF. As DNA, the CDR3 is TGCGCCAGCAGCCAGGGGGACTTTTTGGGGATGAACACTGAAGCTTTCTTT. The chain has TRBV4-1 and TRBJ1-1, with a weak D call TRBD1 (5 bases). V was cut by 3 bases and J by 0 bases, with 17 bases left in between. Germline V gene sequence: CDR1 MGHRA, CDR2 YSYEKL. The CDR3 spans 17 residues.

The CDR3 loop reads CASSTQDQPGETQYF. CDR3 nucleotides: TGTGCCAGTAGTACCCAAGATCAGCCTGGAGAGACCCAGTACTTC. V usage is TRBV19 and J usage is TRBJ2-5; D gene uncertain. The CDR3 has 15 amino acids. Between the trimmed V and J ends, which lost 4 bases and 4 bases, there was a span of 16 bases. The germline V gene encodes CDR1 LNHDA and CDR2 SQIVND (reference sequence).

The V and J genes are TRBV7-2 and TRBJ2-1, with 11 nucleotides matching TRBD2. CDR1 SGHTA and CDR2 FQGNSA come from the germline V gene. This CDR3 is 17 amino acids long. V was pared by 2 bases and J by 4 bases, with 7 bases of the junction left unmatched. This CDR3 reads CASSLSGGTSGYNEQFF. CDR3 in DNA: TGTGCCAGCAGCTTAAGCGGAGGGACTAGCGGTTACAATGAGCAGTTCTTC. The full variable domain, its missing parts supplied by reference TRBV7-2 and TRBJ2-1, is GAGVSQSPSNKVTEKGKDVELRCDPISGHTALYWYRQSLGQGLEFLIYFQGNSAPDKSGLPSDRFSAERTGGSVSTLTIQRTQQEDSAVYLCASSLSGGTSGYNEQFFGPGTRLTVL.

This clone came up a few times. The chain couples TRBV10-3 to TRBJ1-2, with D hard to call. CDR3 length: 13 residues. Trimming left V 0 bases short and J 8 bases short, with 10 bases between. Germline CDR1 ENHRY, CDR2 SYGVKD. The chain's CDR3 is CAISESGIEGYTF. The CDR3 coding sequence is TGTGCCATCAGTGAGTCCGGGATTGAGGGCTACACCTTC.

In its sample, this clone was seen once. The chain joins TRBV7-2 to TRBJ1-5; 8 nucleotides line up with TRBD1. Germline lookup yields CDR1 SGHTA and CDR2 FQGNSA. This CDR3 is 14 amino acids long. The V segment lost 4 bases and the J segment 9 bases; nucleotides outside the gene matches: 8. The CDR3 nucleotides read TGTGCCAGCAGCTACGGACAGGGCCGACGGCCCCAGCATTTT. Translated: CASSYGQGRRPQHF.

The chain has TRBV11-2 and TRBJ1-2; D is perhaps TRBD1 (5 bases). This CDR3 spans 13 amino acids. V lost 6 bases and J 2 bases, leaving 10 bases between the germline ends. CDR1 SGHAT and CDR2 FQNNGV come from the germline V gene. The CDR3 nucleotides read TGTGCCAGCAGTCAGGGTCAAAACTATGGCTACACCTTC. This translates into CASSQGQNYGYTF.

The chain has TRBV6-4 and TRBJ1-4, with 7 bases lining up with TRBD1. The CDR3 consists of 14 residues. CDR1 MRHNA and CDR2 SNTAGT come from the germline V gene. V lost 5 bases to trimming and J lost 7 bases; unmatched junction nucleotides: 7. In DNA, the CDR3 is TGTGCCAGCAGTCGGGACAGAACGTGTGAAAAACTGTTTTTT. It is translated as CASSRDRTCEKLFF.

V is TRBV6-1 and J is TRBJ1-2; possible D gene TRBD1, 5 bases. This CDR3 has 14 amino acids. Germline CDR1 MNHNS, CDR2 SASEGT. Trimming removed 6 bases at V and 5 bases at J, with 16 bases between. CDR3 loop: CASRRSGPGYGYTF. The CDR3 nucleotides are TGTGCCAGCAGGAGATCCGGCCCAGGGTATGGCTACACCTTC.

This clone was recorded only once. The chain employs TRBV6-5 and TRBJ2-5, with 9 bases fitting TRBD1. Germline V gene sequence: CDR1 MNHEY, CDR2 SVGAGI. The CDR3 is 15 amino acids. V lost 4 bases and J lost 3; bases outside the gene matches: 6. The CDR3 DNA sequence: TGTGCCAGCAGTTTACAGGGGGCGCGGGAAGAGACCCAGTACTTC. Translation: CASSLQGAREETQYF.